This T cell receptor (beta chain) was identified during a study of shared clonotypes between healthy human individuals. The CDR3 totals 13 residues. CDR1 is KGHSH, CDR2 LQKENI, per germline. Trimming removed 9 bases from V and 1 base from J, with 12 bases in between. The assay was immunoSEQ multiplex PCR, and TCRdb's table has in-frame clones only and misses some. The sample lists about half a million clones; 70% to 85% were seen once. The sequence was obtained from a woman between 40 and 50 years old in good health. Some clones in this sample may be carry-over from other donors' samples. The V call is TRBV18, the J call TRBJ1-1; D gene ambiguous. The sample consisted of PBMCs. Here the CDR3 DNA reads TGTGCCAGTAAAAACGGCGGGAACACTGAAGCTTTCTTT. Protein product: CASKNGGNTEAFF.